This TCR beta chain was recorded in a study of human CD8 memory T cell subsets. TCR beta libraries were made by UMI-labeled 5' RACE. TCRdb reprocessed the 5' RACE reads and stores each CDR3 protein as one record, lacking DNA. The listing records roughly 4,700 distinct CDR3 sequences. CDR1 and CDR2 from the germline V gene are DFQATT and SNEGSKA (reference sequence). The CDR3 is 15 residues long. The clonotype was recovered from a human donor in good health. The V and J genes are TRBV20-1 and TRBJ1-2; TCRdb lists TRBD1, though no DNA is available to test this call. Sequenced sample: CD8+ T cells from PBMCs. The chain's CDR3 is CSARDPTQGDYGYTF.